One T cell receptor beta chain is described in this entry. Produced via immunoSEQ multiplex PCR; TCRdb's table is partial and in-frame only. The data hold about 44,000 clones, with 96% observed a single time. Germline V gene data show CDR1 as SGHAT and CDR2 as FQNNGV. CDR3 length: 15 residues. Deletions cut 6 bases from V and 6 bases from J, with 21 bases between. The data belong to a study of technical replicates of blood from a few donors. The sequenced sample was T cells isolated from PBMCs. The sequence was obtained from a human donor in good health. This chain uses TRBV11-2 with TRBJ2-7; D is perhaps TRBD1 (6 bases). CDR3 residues: CASSYTGSTPGEQYF. CDR3 nucleotides: TGTGCCAGCAGTTATACAGGGTCAACCCCAGGCGAGCAGTACTTC.